This TCR beta chain was observed in a study of vaccination effects on CD4 cells after COVID-19. In regard to this clone: Antigen: not known.

CDR1 and CDR2 from the germline V gene are SNHLY and FYNNEI. The CDR3 length is 15 residues. Trimming removed 7 bases at V and 0 bases at J, with 14 bases between. The protocol was immunoSEQ multiplex PCR, while the TCRdb copy is restricted to in-frame clones and leaves out a portion. The sample records tens of thousands of clones, around three quarters being singletons. Viral peptide pools were used in the ViraFEST assay to expand antigen-specific CD4+ T cells, and sequencing came afterward. Subsequent to a culture period of about ten days, CD4+ T cells were isolated. Each person got two doses of an mRNA SARS-CoV-2 vaccine, BNT162b2 or mRNA-1273.

This chain connects TRBV2 to TRBJ2-3, with D possibly being TRBD2 (6 bases). The sample here was CD4+ T cells from PBMCs cultured with HCoV-OC43 spike peptides, taken after COVID-19 vaccination. This sample's subset: HCoV-OC43 spike overlapping peptide pool stimulation. This TCR was sampled from a human donor who received a COVID-19 vaccine. The CDR3 reads CASTRDSLSTDTQYF. In DNA, the CDR3 is TGTGCCAGCACCAGGGACTCCCTGAGCACAGATACGCAGTATTTT.